One and the same sample provided the 10 T cell receptor beta chains below, sequenced in a study of T cell responses to AZD1222 COVID-19 vaccine. Only in-frame clones appear in the TCRdb table, and some are missing; sequencing was by immunoSEQ multiplex PCR. The table shows about 160,000 clones, with more than 80% occurring only once. This sample comprised peripheral blood, obtained on day 0 of AZD1222 vaccination. The source of these receptors is an adult in good health.

The chain joins TRBV21-1 to TRBJ1-5; TRBD1 is taken as the D call from the table, unchecked against the DNA. TRBV21-1 is shown as a pseudogene. The CDR3 contains 17 residues. The CDR3 DNA follows: TGTGCCAGCAGCAAAGAAACGGACAGGGGATACAATCAGCCCCAGCATTTT. It specifies CASSKETDRGYNQPQHF.

The chain uses TRBV6-1 and TRBJ1-5, with unresolved D. V gave up 3 bases and J gave up 7 bases, with 19 bases separating them. Germline-derived CDR1 and CDR2 are MNHNS and SASEGT. This CDR3 contains 16 residues. The CDR3 coding sequence is TGTGCCAGCAGTGATGCCGTCCCCAACGCTCGCCAGCCCCAGCATTTT. Translation gives CASSDAVPNARQPQHF.

The V call is TRBV7-6, the J call TRBJ2-3; D might be TRBD1 (6 bases). Looked up from germline, CDR1 is SGHVS and CDR2 is FNYEAQ. CDR3 size: 16 residues. Trimming removed 0 bases from V and 2 bases from J, with 12 bases in between. The CDR3 sequence: CASSLAPDRNTDTQYF. The CDR3 nucleotides are TGTGCCAGCAGCTTAGCCCCGGACAGAAACACAGATACGCAGTATTTT.

As regards this clone: One junction end disagrees with the germline gene, perhaps due to a read error. DNA of the CDR3: TGTGCCAGCAGCCTAGCGGGGGACCGCACAGATACGCAGTATTTT. Translated: CASSLAGDRTDTQYF. J is TRBJ2-3 and V is TRBV7-8; 10 bases align to TRBD2. The CDR3 extends over 15 amino acids. Germline V gene sequence: CDR1 SGHVS, CDR2 FQNEAQ.

With regard to this clone: Germline is not matched at one junction end, which may reflect a read error. V and J are TRBV7-2 and TRBJ2-1, with a possible D match to TRBD2 (5 bases). CDR3 length equals 13 residues. CDR1 and CDR2 from the germline V gene are SGHTA and FQGNSA. The CDR3 region is CASSLAVQLEPFF. In DNA form, the CDR3 reads TGTGCCAGCAGCTTAGCGGTTCAACTAGAGCCGTTCTTC.

This clone appeared a few times. The J gene is TRBJ1-4, the V gene TRBV28; no definite D call. The germline CDR1 and CDR2 sequences are MDHEN and SYDVKM. This CDR3 contains 13 residues. Deletions cut 3 bases from V and 5 bases from J, with 7 bases between. CDR3 region: CASSLAQNEKLFF. The CDR3 nucleotides read TGTGCCAGCAGTTTGGCCCAAAATGAAAAACTGTTTTTT.

This chain links TRBV18 with TRBJ2-6, with D unclear. The CDR3 runs to 16 residues. The germline gives CDR1 KGHSH, CDR2 LQKENI. Trimming cost V 3 bases and J 0 bases, with 9 bases left between them. Here the CDR3 DNA reads TGTGCCAGCTCACCCCTTTCTGGCTCTGGGGCCAACGTCCTGACTTTC. Its protein product is CASSPLSGSGANVLTF.

The J gene is TRBJ1-1, the V gene TRBV2; no clear D. CDR3 length equals 13 residues. Germline V gene sequence: CDR1 SNHLY, CDR2 FYNNEI. The V and J ends lost 7 bases and 0 bases respectively, with 9 bases between them. The DNA of the CDR3 is TGTGCCAGCACCTCAGCATTGAACACTGAAGCTTTCTTT. Translated, it gives CASTSALNTEAFF.

This CDR3 reads CASSLEVADTQYF. CDR3 bases: TGTGCCAGCAGCTTAGAGGTGGCAGATACGCAGTATTTT. The chain combines TRBV11-2 with TRBJ2-3; D gene uncertain. Germline V gene sequence: CDR1 SGHAT, CDR2 FQNNGV. This CDR3 is 13 amino acids long. Trimming pared 0 bases from V and 4 bases from J, leaving 5 bases between.

This rearrangement joins TRBV27 to TRBJ1-2, with no clear D. This CDR3 has 14 amino acids. Germline V CDR1 and CDR2: MNHEY, SMNVEV (reference sequence). Trimming cost V 4 bases and J 3 bases, with 12 bases left between them. The CDR3 nucleotides read TGTGCCAGCAGTTACGCGAGGCCCCACTATGGCTACACCTTC. Protein: CASSYARPHYGYTF.